Listed below are T cell receptor beta chains from one sample, sequenced in a study of blood T cell repertoires in COVID-19. Some clones are missing from TCRdb's copy, which holds only in-frame ones; the method was immunoSEQ multiplex PCR. The repertoire includes tens of thousands of clones, roughly 86% of them detected once, and 7% to 9% sits in the top ten. What was sequenced was peripheral blood. These receptors all stem from an older man with active or convalescent COVID-19. Each CDR3 is given with its conserved first and last residue. The order of the fields is CDR3 protein, V gene, J gene.

CDR3: CASSIGSFAGGRTDTQYF; V: TRBV19; J: TRBJ2-3
CDR3: CAWSVGVPGANVLTF; V: TRBV30; J: TRBJ2-6
CDR3: CASSQVDYPERDTQYF; V: TRBV4-1; J: TRBJ2-3
CDR3: CASSSPRLEGTVIYGYTF; V: TRBV28; J: TRBJ1-2
CDR3: CASSIRARGGQETQYF; V: TRBV19; J: TRBJ2-5
CDR3: CASSPADRFAYNSPLHF; V: TRBV11-3; J: TRBJ1-6
CDR3: CASSLERQNEDIYGYTF; V: TRBV27; J: TRBJ1-2
CDR3: CASSPGREQETQYF; V: TRBV5-1; J: TRBJ2-5
CDR3: CASSHTGGSGNTIYF; V: TRBV3-1/TRBV3-2; J: TRBJ1-3
CDR3: CASSYAGNNYGYTF; V: TRBV27; J: TRBJ1-2
CDR3: CASSFQGAQAFF; V: TRBV7-9; J: TRBJ1-1
CDR3: CASSQDRMRIRQFF; V: TRBV4-2; J: TRBJ2-1
CDR3: CSASKGQNYGYTF; V: TRBV20-1; J: TRBJ1-2
CDR3: CASSQVGGGATQYF; V: TRBV5-1; J: TRBJ2-3
CDR3: CASTGYNEQFF; V: TRBV25-1; J: TRBJ2-1
CDR3: CASSLSEGPMFF; V: TRBV5-5; J: TRBJ2-1
CDR3: CASSDRTGRLEAFF; V: TRBV6-1; J: TRBJ1-1
CDR3: CASRDTSVPNTEAFF; V: TRBV6-6; J: TRBJ1-1
CDR3: CASSFMSNQPQHF; V: TRBV28; J: TRBJ1-5
CDR3: CASSIGAGQGPGYTF; V: TRBV19; J: TRBJ1-2
CDR3: CAWSIRTFLRSELFF; V: TRBV30; J: TRBJ2-2
CDR3: CASSLFGNEQFF; V: TRBV12-3/TRBV12-4; J: TRBJ2-1
CDR3: CASSVGVTNYGYTF; V: TRBV11-2; J: TRBJ1-2
CDR3: CASSLATSGGGTDTQYF; V: TRBV5-1; J: TRBJ2-3
CDR3: CASSLGQMNTEAFF; V: TRBV7-9; J: TRBJ1-1
CDR3: CASSQAQGEAFF; V: TRBV3-1/TRBV3-2; J: TRBJ1-1
CDR3: CASSEAVGGADYGYTF; V: TRBV6-1; J: TRBJ1-2
CDR3: CASSLLDRGNSPLHF; V: TRBV18; J: TRBJ1-6
CDR3: CASKAGGAGELFF; V: TRBV2; J: TRBJ2-2
CDR3: CATSVAQGTGELFF; V: TRBV24-1; J: TRBJ2-2
CDR3: CASSLSWSSYNEQFF; V: TRBV11-2; J: TRBJ2-1
CDR3: CASSSRQLQETQYF; V: TRBV9; J: TRBJ2-5
CDR3: CASSLDRERGAFNEQFF; V: TRBV11-2; J: TRBJ2-1
CDR3: CASSEARSSNQPQHF; V: TRBV6-1; J: TRBJ1-5
CDR3: CASSRQPARGYGYTF; V: TRBV6-2/TRBV6-3; J: TRBJ1-2
CDR3: CASSPPNPTGGGYEQFF; V: TRBV18; J: TRBJ2-1
CDR3: CSVVRGGTDTQYF; V: TRBV29-1; J: TRBJ2-3
CDR3: CASSKGVSTGELFF; V: TRBV19; J: TRBJ2-2
CDR3: CAWRGLATTGELFF; V: TRBV30; J: TRBJ2-2
CDR3: CASSFGGAGFGETQYF; V: TRBV5-1; J: TRBJ2-5
CDR3: CASSLTELNSPLHF; V: TRBV2; J: TRBJ1-6
CDR3: CAISPQGNQPQHF; V: TRBV10-3; J: TRBJ1-5
CDR3: CACNQRSSYNEQFF; V: TRBV30; J: TRBJ2-1
CDR3: CASSLAGSETQYF; V: TRBV5-1; J: TRBJ2-5
CDR3: CASISTGIRGYTF; V: TRBV28; J: TRBJ1-2